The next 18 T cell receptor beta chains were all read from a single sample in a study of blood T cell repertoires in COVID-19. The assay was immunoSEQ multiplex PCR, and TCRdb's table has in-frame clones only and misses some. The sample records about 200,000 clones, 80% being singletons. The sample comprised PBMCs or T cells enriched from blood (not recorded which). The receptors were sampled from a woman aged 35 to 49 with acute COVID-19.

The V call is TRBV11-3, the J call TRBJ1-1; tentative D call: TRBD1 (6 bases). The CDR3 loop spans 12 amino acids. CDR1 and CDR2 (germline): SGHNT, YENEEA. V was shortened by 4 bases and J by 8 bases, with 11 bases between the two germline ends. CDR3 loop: CASSSRDKEAFF. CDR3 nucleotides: TGTGCCAGCAGCTCCCGGGACAAGGAAGCTTTCTTT.

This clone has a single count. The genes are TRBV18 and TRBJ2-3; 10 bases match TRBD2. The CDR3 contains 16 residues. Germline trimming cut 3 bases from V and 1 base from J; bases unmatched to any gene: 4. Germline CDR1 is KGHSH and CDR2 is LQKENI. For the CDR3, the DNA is TGTGCCAGCTCACCGGCCCTAGCGGGGGGCACAGATACGCAGTATTTT. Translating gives CASSPALAGGTDTQYF. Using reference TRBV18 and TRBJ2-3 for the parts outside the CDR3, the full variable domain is NAGVMQNPRHLVRRRGQEARLRCSPMKGHSHVYWYRQLPEEGLKFMVYLQKENIIDESGMPKERFSAEFPKEGPSILRIQQVVRGDSAAYFCASSPALAGGTDTQYFGPGTRLTVL.

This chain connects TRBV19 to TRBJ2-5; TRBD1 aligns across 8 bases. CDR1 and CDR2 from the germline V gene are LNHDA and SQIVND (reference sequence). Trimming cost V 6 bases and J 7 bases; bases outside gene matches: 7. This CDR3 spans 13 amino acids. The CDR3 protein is CASRRQGLGTQYF. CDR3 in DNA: TGTGCCAGTAGGAGACAGGGGCTGGGGACCCAGTACTTC.

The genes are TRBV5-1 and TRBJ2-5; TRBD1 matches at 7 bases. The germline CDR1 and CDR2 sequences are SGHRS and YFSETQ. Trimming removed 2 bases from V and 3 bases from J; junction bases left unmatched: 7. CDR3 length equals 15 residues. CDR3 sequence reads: CASSFRQGNKETQYF. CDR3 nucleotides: TGCGCCAGCAGCTTTCGACAGGGTAATAAAGAGACCCAGTACTTC. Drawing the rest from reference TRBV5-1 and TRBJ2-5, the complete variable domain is KAGVTQTPRYLIKTRGQQVTLSCSPISGHRSVSWYQQTPGQGLQFLFEYFSETQRNKGNFPGRFSGRQFSNSRSEMNVSTLELGDSALYLCASSFRQGNKETQYFGPGTRLLVL.

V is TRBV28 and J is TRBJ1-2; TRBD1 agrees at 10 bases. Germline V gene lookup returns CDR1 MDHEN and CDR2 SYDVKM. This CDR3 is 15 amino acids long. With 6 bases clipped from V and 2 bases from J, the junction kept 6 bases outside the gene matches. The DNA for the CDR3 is TGTGCCAGCAGCCCCGGGACAGGGGTGAACTATGGCTACACCTTC. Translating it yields CASSPGTGVNYGYTF.

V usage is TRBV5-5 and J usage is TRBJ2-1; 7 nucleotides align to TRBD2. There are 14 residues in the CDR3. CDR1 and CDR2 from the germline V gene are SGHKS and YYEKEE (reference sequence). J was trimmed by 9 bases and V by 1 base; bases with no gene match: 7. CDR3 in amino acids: CASSLTTSPGEQFF. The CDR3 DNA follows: TGTGCCAGCAGCTTGACGACTAGCCCCGGTGAGCAGTTCTTC.

The CDR3 sequence: CASSRAPTGGETQYF. DNA for the CDR3: TGTGCCAGCAGCCGGGCCCCGACAGGGGGAGAGACCCAGTACTTC. The V and J genes are TRBV5-5 and TRBJ2-5; 9 nucleotides align to TRBD1. The junction had 8 bases not matched to a gene; V was cut back by 4 bases and J by 4 bases. Germline CDR1 reads SGHKS; CDR2 reads YYEKEE (reference sequence). This CDR3 has 15 amino acids. The complete variable domain, with remaining parts taken from reference TRBV5-5 and TRBJ2-5, reads DAGVTQSPTHLIKTRGQQVTLRCSPISGHKSVSWYQQVLGQGPQFIFQYYEKEERGRGNFPDRFSARQFPNYSSELNVNALLLGDSALYLCASSRAPTGGETQYFGPGTRLLVL.

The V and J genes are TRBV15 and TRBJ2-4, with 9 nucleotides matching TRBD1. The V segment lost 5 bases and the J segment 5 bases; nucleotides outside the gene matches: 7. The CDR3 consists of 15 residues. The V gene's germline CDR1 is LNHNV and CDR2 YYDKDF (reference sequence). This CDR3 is CATSGLDRGENIQYF. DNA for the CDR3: TGTGCCACCAGCGGATTGGACAGGGGCGAAAACATTCAGTACTTC.

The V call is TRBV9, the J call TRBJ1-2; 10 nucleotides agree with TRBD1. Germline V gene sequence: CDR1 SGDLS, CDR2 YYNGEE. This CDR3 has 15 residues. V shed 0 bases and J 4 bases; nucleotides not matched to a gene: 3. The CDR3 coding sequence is TGTGCCAGCAGCGTAGGTGGGACAGGGGCCTATGGCTACACCTTC. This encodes CASSVGGTGAYGYTF.

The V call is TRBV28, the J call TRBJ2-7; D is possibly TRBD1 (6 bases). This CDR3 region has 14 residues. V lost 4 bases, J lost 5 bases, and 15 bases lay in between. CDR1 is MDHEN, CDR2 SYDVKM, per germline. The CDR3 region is CASSSIQGNHEQYF. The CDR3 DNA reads TGTGCCAGCAGTTCCATACAGGGTAACCACGAGCAGTACTTC.

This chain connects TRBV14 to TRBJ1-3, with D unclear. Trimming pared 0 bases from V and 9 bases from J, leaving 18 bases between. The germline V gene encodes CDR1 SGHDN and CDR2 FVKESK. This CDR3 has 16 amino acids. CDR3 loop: CASSQDARAENGTIYF. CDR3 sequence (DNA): TGTGCCAGCAGCCAAGACGCGAGGGCGGAGAATGGCACCATATATTTT. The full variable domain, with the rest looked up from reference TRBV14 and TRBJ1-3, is EAGVTQFPSHSVIEKGQTVTLRCDPISGHDNLYWYRRVMGKEIKFLLHFVKESKQDESGMPNNRFLAERTGGTYSTLKVQPAELEDSGVYFCASSQDARAENGTIYFGEGSWLTVV.

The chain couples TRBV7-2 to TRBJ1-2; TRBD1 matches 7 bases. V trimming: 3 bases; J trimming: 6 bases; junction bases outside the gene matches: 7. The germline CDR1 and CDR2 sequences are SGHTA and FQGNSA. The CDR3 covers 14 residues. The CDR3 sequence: CASSFQGGLDGYTF. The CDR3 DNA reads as TGTGCCAGCAGCTTTCAAGGGGGCTTGGATGGCTACACCTTC.

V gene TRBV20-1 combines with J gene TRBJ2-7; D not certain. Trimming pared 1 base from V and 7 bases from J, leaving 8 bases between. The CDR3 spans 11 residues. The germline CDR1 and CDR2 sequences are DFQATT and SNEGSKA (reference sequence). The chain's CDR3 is CSARGQWEQYF. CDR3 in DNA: TGCAGTGCTAGAGGACAATGGGAGCAGTACTTC.

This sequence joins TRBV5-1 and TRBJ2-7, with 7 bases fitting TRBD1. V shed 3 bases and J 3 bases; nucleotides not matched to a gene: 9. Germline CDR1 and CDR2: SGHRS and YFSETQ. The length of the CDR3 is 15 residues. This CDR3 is CASSSPGQPFYEQYF. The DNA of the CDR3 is TGCGCCAGCAGCTCTCCGGGACAGCCGTTCTACGAGCAGTACTTC. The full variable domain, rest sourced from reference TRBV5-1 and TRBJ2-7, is KAGVTQTPRYLIKTRGQQVTLSCSPISGHRSVSWYQQTPGQGLQFLFEYFSETQRNKGNFPGRFSGRQFSNSRSEMNVSTLELGDSALYLCASSSPGQPFYEQYFGPGTRLTVT.

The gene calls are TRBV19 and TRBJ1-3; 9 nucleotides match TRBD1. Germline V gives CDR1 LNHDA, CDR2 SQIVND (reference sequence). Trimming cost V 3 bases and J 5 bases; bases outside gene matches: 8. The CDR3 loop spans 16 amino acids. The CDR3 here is CASSIVPGQGRNTIYF. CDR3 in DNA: TGTGCCAGTAGTATTGTGCCGGGACAGGGTCGAAACACCATATATTTT.

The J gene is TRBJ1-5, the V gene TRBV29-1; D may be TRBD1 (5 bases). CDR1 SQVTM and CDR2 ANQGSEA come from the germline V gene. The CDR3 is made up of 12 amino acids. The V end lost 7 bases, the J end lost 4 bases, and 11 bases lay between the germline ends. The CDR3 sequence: CSALAGNQPQHF. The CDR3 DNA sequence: TGCAGCGCCCTTGCAGGGAATCAGCCCCAGCATTTT.

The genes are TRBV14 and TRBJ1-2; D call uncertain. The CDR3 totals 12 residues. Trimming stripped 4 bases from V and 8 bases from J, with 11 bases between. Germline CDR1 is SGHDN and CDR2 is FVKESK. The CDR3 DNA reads TGTGCCAGCAGCCTCTCTAGGAACGGCTACACCTTC. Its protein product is CASSLSRNGYTF.

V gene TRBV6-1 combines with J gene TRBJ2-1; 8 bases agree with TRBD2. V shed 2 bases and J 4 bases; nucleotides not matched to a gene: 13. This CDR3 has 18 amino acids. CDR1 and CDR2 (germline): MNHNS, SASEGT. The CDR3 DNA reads TGTGCCAGCAGTGAACGGCGGGAGGATCTTATAGTTTACAATGAGCAGTTCTTC. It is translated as CASSERREDLIVYNEQFF.